The 2 T cell receptor beta chains reported below all come from one sample, sequenced in a study of blood T cell repertoires in COVID-19. The protocol was immunoSEQ multiplex PCR, while the TCRdb copy is restricted to in-frame clones and leaves out a portion. The table has roughly 120,000 clones, around 88% seen once. Sequenced: peripheral blood. Source of these receptors: a human donor in a cohort sampled during active COVID-19.

The chain uses TRBV5-1 and TRBJ1-5; D is ambiguous. The CDR3 is made up of 14 amino acids. The ends were cut back, 0 bases at V and 6 bases at J, with 10 bases in the middle. Germline CDR1 is SGHRS and CDR2 is YFSETQ. CDR3 protein: CASSLEVSGQPQHF. The CDR3 DNA follows: TGCGCCAGCAGCTTGGAAGTATCAGGTCAGCCCCAGCATTTT.

The V gene is TRBV27, the J gene TRBJ1-3; no reliable D call. CDR3 length: 14 amino acids. From germline, CDR1 is MNHEY and CDR2 SMNVEV (reference sequence). The ends were cut back, 2 bases at V and 8 bases at J, with 13 bases in the middle. The CDR3 here is CASSLRGHGDTIYF. CDR3 bases: TGTGCCAGCAGTTTAAGAGGCCATGGCGACACCATATATTTT.